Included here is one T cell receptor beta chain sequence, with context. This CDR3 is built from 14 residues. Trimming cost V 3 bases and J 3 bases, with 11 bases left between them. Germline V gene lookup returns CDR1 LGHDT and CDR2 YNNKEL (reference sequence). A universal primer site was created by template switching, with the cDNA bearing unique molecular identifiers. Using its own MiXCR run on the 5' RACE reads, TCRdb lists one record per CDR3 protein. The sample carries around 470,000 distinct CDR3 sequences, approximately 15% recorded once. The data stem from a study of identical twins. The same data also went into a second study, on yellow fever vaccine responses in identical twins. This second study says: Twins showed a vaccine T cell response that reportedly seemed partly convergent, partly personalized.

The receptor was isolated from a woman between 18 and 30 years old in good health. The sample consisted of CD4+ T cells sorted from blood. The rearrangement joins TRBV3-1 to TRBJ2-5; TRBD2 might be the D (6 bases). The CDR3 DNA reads TGTGCCAGCAGCCATCGTGGCGGGAAAGAGACCCAGTACTTC. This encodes CASSHRGGKETQYF.